These T cell receptor beta chains were read from a single sample in a study of blood T cells in healthy people across ages. Using its own MiXCR run on the 5' RACE reads, TCRdb lists one record per CDR3 protein. The table lists roughly 570,000 distinct CDR3 sequences, 27% of them singletons. Material for sequencing was blood. The receptors were sampled from a woman between 65 and 79 years old in good health. The CDR3 runs from the conserved cysteine through the conserved F or W. The D gene is left open where the match is weak. Where a row states a size, it is once, few, many or the class of an expanded clone; other rows omit it.

D gene: -
clone size: -
J gene: TRBJ2-3
V gene: TRBV20-1
CDR3 DNA: TGCAGTGCTCAAGCAGACCCTACGGTTGATACGCAGTATTTT
CDR3 protein: CSAQADPTVDTQYF

D gene: TRBD1
clone size: -
J gene: TRBJ1-2
V gene: TRBV7-2
CDR3 DNA: TGTGCCAGCAGCTCACGAAACAGGGGTTATGGCTACACCTTC
CDR3 protein: CASSSRNRGYGYTF

D gene: -
clone size: many
J gene: TRBJ1-1
V gene: TRBV5-1
CDR3 DNA: TGCGCCAGCAGCTTGGAAGCCGGGGTCACTGAAGCTTTCTTT
CDR3 protein: CASSLEAGVTEAFF

D gene: TRBD2
clone size: few
J gene: TRBJ2-1
V gene: TRBV29-1
CDR3 DNA: TGCAGCGGCGGCCTCAGGGAGGGTGAGCAGTTCTTC
CDR3 protein: CSGGLREGEQFF

D gene: TRBD1
clone size: -
J gene: TRBJ1-2
V gene: TRBV2
CDR3 DNA: TGTGCCAGCTCTACGGGACAGGGGGCGAGGACAGGGGGCGACTGGGACTATGGCTACACCTTC
CDR3 protein: CASSTGQGARTGGDWDYGYTF

D gene: -
clone size: -
J gene: TRBJ2-5
V gene: TRBV24-1
CDR3 DNA: TGTGCCACCAGTGACCCAAGCCGGAGGGAGACCCAGTACTTC
CDR3 protein: CATSDPSRRETQYF

D gene: TRBD1
clone size: few
J gene: TRBJ2-1
V gene: TRBV24-1
CDR3 DNA: TGTGCCACCAGTGTGGCAGGGGGCAGCTATGAGCAGTTCTTC
CDR3 protein: CATSVAGGSYEQFF

D gene: -
clone size: few
J gene: TRBJ2-5
V gene: TRBV6-2/TRBV6-3
CDR3 DNA: TGTGCCAGCGGGGGAGTCTTCCAAGAGACCCAGTACTTC
CDR3 protein: CASGGVFQETQYF

D gene: -
clone size: -
J gene: TRBJ1-1
V gene: TRBV7-2
CDR3 DNA: TGTGCCGGCAGCAATGACAGGAACACTGAAGCTTTCTTT
CDR3 protein: CAGSNDRNTEAFF

D gene: -
clone size: -
J gene: TRBJ1-5
V gene: TRBV18
CDR3 DNA: TGTGCCAGCTCACCAGACTGGGGCAATCAGCCCCAGCATTTT
CDR3 protein: CASSPDWGNQPQHF

D gene: -
clone size: few
J gene: TRBJ1-5
V gene: TRBV6-1
CDR3 DNA: TGTGCCAGCACAGGCGGATCCAATCAGCCCCAGCATTTT
CDR3 protein: CASTGGSNQPQHF

D gene: -
clone size: -
J gene: TRBJ1-3
V gene: TRBV4-3
CDR3 DNA: TGCGCCAGCAGCCAAGATCGGCCAAGAGACACCATATATTTT
CDR3 protein: CASSQDRPRDTIYF

D gene: -
clone size: many
J gene: TRBJ2-5
V gene: TRBV7-2
CDR3 DNA: TGTGCCAGCAGTTCTAAGAGGGTCGAGACCCAGTACTTC
CDR3 protein: CASSSKRVETQYF

D gene: TRBD1
clone size: -
J gene: TRBJ2-1
V gene: TRBV7-3
CDR3 DNA: TGTGCCAGCAGCTATGGGCAGGGGGTAGATGAGCAGTTCTTC
CDR3 protein: CASSYGQGVDEQFF

D gene: -
clone size: few
J gene: TRBJ2-1
V gene: TRBV20-1
CDR3 DNA: TGCAGTGCTAGAATCTACAATGAGCAGTTCTTC
CDR3 protein: CSARIYNEQFF

D gene: -
clone size: many
J gene: TRBJ2-6
V gene: TRBV12-3/TRBV12-4
CDR3 DNA: TGTGCCAGCAGTTTATTCTGGGGCAACTCTGGGGCCAACGTCCTGACTTTC
CDR3 protein: CASSLFWGNSGANVLTF

D gene: -
clone size: -
J gene: TRBJ2-1
V gene: TRBV5-1
CDR3 DNA: TGCGCCAGCAGCCCGTCGCCGGGCCGACGGACTCTGTCCTCCTACAATGAGCAGTTCTTC
CDR3 protein: CASSPSPGRRTLSSYNEQFF

D gene: -
clone size: few
J gene: TRBJ2-3
V gene: TRBV20-1
CDR3 DNA: TGCAGTGCTAGAGATGTTAGGGTCCTACCAGATACGCAGTATTTT
CDR3 protein: CSARDVRVLPDTQYF

D gene: -
clone size: few
J gene: TRBJ2-5
V gene: TRBV7-2
CDR3 DNA: TGTGCCAGCAGCTTCCAGACAGGGACTGGAGAGACCCAGTACTTC
CDR3 protein: CASSFQTGTGETQYF

D gene: -
clone size: many
J gene: TRBJ2-5
V gene: TRBV5-1
CDR3 DNA: TGCGCCAGCAGCTTGGTTCTTGCGGAAGAGACCCAGTACTTC
CDR3 protein: CASSLVLAEETQYF

D gene: -
clone size: -
J gene: TRBJ1-1
V gene: TRBV5-1
CDR3 DNA: TGCGCCAGCAGCTTGGATCGGCGGGGCAGGACGACCCTGAACACTGAAGCTTTCTTT
CDR3 protein: CASSLDRRGRTTLNTEAFF

D gene: TRBD2
clone size: -
J gene: TRBJ2-5
V gene: TRBV20-1
CDR3 DNA: TGCAGTGCGGGGGGGACGGGGCAAGAGACCCAGTACTTC
CDR3 protein: CSAGGTGQETQYF

D gene: -
clone size: -
J gene: TRBJ1-1
V gene: TRBV25-1
CDR3 DNA: TGTGCCAGCAGCGTAAGGGGCAGTGAAGCTTTCTTT
CDR3 protein: CASSVRGSEAFF

D gene: -
clone size: -
J gene: TRBJ2-1
V gene: TRBV3-1
CDR3 DNA: TGTGCCAGCAACTTCCGCCCTACCCCGTCCGATGAGCAGTTCTTC
CDR3 protein: CASNFRPTPSDEQFF

D gene: -
clone size: -
J gene: TRBJ2-2
V gene: TRBV27
CDR3 DNA: TGTGCCAGCATGAATCGAGAGGGGGACACCGGGGAGCTGTTTTTT
CDR3 protein: CASMNREGDTGELFF

D gene: -
clone size: -
J gene: TRBJ1-1
V gene: TRBV7-3
CDR3 DNA: TGTGCCAGCAGCTTAGTGGCAACGGACACTGAAGCTTTCTTT
CDR3 protein: CASSLVATDTEAFF

D gene: -
clone size: -
J gene: TRBJ1-2
V gene: TRBV7-9
CDR3 DNA: TGTGCCGGCAGCTTTAGCGGGGGGCGCGTGCATAAGGGCTACACCTTC
CDR3 protein: CAGSFSGGRVHKGYTF

D gene: -
clone size: -
J gene: TRBJ1-2
V gene: TRBV12-3/TRBV12-4
CDR3 DNA: TGTGCCAGCAGATCCGGGACCAACTATGGCTACACCTTC
CDR3 protein: CASRSGTNYGYTF

D gene: -
clone size: -
J gene: TRBJ2-7
V gene: TRBV7-9
CDR3 DNA: TGTGCCAGCCTCTACGAGCAGTACTTC
CDR3 protein: CASLYEQYF

D gene: -
clone size: -
J gene: TRBJ1-1
V gene: TRBV6-2/TRBV6-3
CDR3 DNA: TGTGCCAGCCTCTGGGCCGAGGGCGTAAGGCTTTTCTTT
CDR3 protein: CASLWAEGVRLFF

D gene: -
clone size: -
J gene: TRBJ1-4
V gene: TRBV6-6
CDR3 DNA: TGTGCCAGCAGTTACCTTACTCTGGCCGATAATGAAAAACTGTTTTTT
CDR3 protein: CASSYLTLADNEKLFF

D gene: -
clone size: -
J gene: TRBJ2-1
V gene: TRBV5-5
CDR3 DNA: TGTGCCAGCAGCCTGGACAGCCGTTACAATGAGCAGTTCTTC
CDR3 protein: CASSLDSRYNEQFF

D gene: TRBD1
clone size: -
J gene: TRBJ1-4
V gene: TRBV29-1
CDR3 DNA: TGCAGCGTTGAACTAGCGGACAGGGGGCAAGAAAAACTGTTTTTT
CDR3 protein: CSVELADRGQEKLFF

D gene: -
clone size: -
J gene: TRBJ1-2
V gene: TRBV29-1
CDR3 DNA: TGCAGCGTCCTGGGCACTCTGGAAGGAGGCTACACCTTC
CDR3 protein: CSVLGTLEGGYTF

D gene: TRBD1
clone size: -
J gene: TRBJ1-3
V gene: TRBV19
CDR3 DNA: TGTGCCAGTAAGGTCGACAGGGGGACAGGGAACGGAAACACCATATATTTT
CDR3 protein: CASKVDRGTGNGNTIYF

D gene: -
clone size: -
J gene: TRBJ2-3
V gene: TRBV7-6
CDR3 DNA: TGTGCCAGCAGCCAGGACTCCCCGACTAACACAGATACGCAGTATTTT
CDR3 protein: CASSQDSPTNTDTQYF

D gene: TRBD1
clone size: many
J gene: TRBJ2-5
V gene: TRBV11-2
CDR3 DNA: TGTGCCAGCAGCTTAGTCGCGGGACAGGGTAGTATCCAAGAGACCCAGTACTTC
CDR3 protein: CASSLVAGQGSIQETQYF

D gene: -
clone size: few
J gene: TRBJ2-1
V gene: TRBV9
CDR3 DNA: TGTGCCAGCAGCGTAGAGCAGAACAATGAGCAGTTCTTC
CDR3 protein: CASSVEQNNEQFF

D gene: TRBD1
clone size: few
J gene: TRBJ1-1
V gene: TRBV20-1
CDR3 DNA: TGCAGTGCTCCATTCAGGGGGATGAACACTGAAGCTTTCTTT
CDR3 protein: CSAPFRGMNTEAFF

D gene: TRBD1
clone size: many
J gene: TRBJ1-2
V gene: TRBV15
CDR3 DNA: TGTGCCACCAGCAGTCGCTTACAGGGGGCGCGGGGCTACACCTTC
CDR3 protein: CATSSRLQGARGYTF

D gene: -
clone size: -
J gene: TRBJ2-5
V gene: TRBV20-1
CDR3 DNA: TGCAGTGCTATTCCTAGCGTCGGTGGAGAGACCCAGTGCTTC
CDR3 protein: CSAIPSVGGETQCF

D gene: TRBD2
clone size: -
J gene: TRBJ2-1
V gene: TRBV7-3
CDR3 DNA: TGTGCCAGCAGCTTAACGACGACTAGCGGGAGTTATAATGAGCAGTTCTTC
CDR3 protein: CASSLTTTSGSYNEQFF